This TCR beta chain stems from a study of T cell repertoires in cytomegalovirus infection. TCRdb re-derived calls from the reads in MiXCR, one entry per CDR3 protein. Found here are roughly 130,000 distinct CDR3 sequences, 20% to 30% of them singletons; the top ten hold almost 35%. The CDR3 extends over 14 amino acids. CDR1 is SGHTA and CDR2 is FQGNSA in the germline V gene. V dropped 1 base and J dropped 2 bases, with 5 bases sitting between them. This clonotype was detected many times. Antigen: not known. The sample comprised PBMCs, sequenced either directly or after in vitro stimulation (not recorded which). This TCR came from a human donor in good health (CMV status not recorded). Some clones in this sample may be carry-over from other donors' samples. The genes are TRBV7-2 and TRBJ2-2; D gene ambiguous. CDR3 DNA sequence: TGTGCCAGCAGCTTAGAGGTTAACACCGGGGAGCTGTTTTTT. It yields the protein CASSLEVNTGELFF.